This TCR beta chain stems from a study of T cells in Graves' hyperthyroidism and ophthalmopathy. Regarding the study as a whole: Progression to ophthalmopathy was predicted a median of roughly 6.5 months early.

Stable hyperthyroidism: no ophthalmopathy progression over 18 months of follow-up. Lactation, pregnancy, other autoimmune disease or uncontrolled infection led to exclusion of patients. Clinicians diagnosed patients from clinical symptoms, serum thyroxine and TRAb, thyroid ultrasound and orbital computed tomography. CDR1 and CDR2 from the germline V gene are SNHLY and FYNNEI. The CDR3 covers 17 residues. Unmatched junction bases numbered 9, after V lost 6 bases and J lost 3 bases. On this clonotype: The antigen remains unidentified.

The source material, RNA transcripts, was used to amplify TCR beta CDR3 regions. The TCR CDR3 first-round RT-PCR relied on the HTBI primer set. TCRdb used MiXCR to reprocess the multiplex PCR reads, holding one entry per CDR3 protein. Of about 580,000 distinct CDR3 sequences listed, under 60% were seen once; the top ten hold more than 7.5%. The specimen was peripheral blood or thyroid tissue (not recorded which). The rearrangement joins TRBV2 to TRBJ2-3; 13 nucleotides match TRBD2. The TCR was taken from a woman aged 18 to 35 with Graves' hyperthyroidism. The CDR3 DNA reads TGTGCCAGCAGGACCGGACTAGCGGGGGACTCAACAGATACGCAGTATTTT. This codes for CASRTGLAGDSTDTQYF.